Below are 25 T cell receptor beta chains sequenced from a single sample in a study of shared clonotypes between healthy human individuals. Only in-frame clones appear in the TCRdb table, and some are missing; sequencing was by immunoSEQ multiplex PCR. This sample has about 1.1 million clones, with about 84% found just once. Sequences were obtained from memory CD4+ T cells from PBMCs. Subset noted: CD45RA-negative fraction. The receptors derive from a young man in good health. Some clones in this sample may be carry-over from other donors' samples.

The chain couples TRBV4-1 to TRBJ1-4; no firm D call. Looked up from germline, CDR1 is MGHRA and CDR2 is YSYEKL. This CDR3 spans 15 amino acids. V shed 1 base and J shed 4 bases, with 10 bases lying between them. Written as DNA, the CDR3 is TGCGCCAGCAGCCAAGCACGGGCCCTTAATGAAAAACTGTTTTTT. This gives the protein CASSQARALNEKLFF.

The V and J genes are TRBV7-6 and TRBJ2-1, with D unclear. Trimming pared 5 bases from V and 5 bases from J, leaving 10 bases between. The CDR3 contains 13 residues. Germline V gives CDR1 SGHVS, CDR2 FNYEAQ. CDR3 DNA: TGTGCCAGCAGCGCAGACGGCGACAATGAGCAGTTCTTC. This translates into CASSADGDNEQFF.

This chain links TRBV7-9 with TRBJ2-7; D remains ambiguous. This CDR3 has 15 amino acids. Germline CDR1 reads SEHNR; CDR2 reads FQNEAQ (reference sequence). V lost 5 bases, J lost 2 bases, and 16 bases lay in between. The chain's CDR3 is CASSPVDGATYEQYF. In DNA form, the CDR3 reads TGTGCCAGCAGCCCGGTGGACGGAGCCACCTACGAGCAGTACTTC.

This sequence joins TRBV28 and TRBJ2-7; 9 bases are a match to TRBD2. In germline, CDR1 is MDHEN, CDR2 SYDVKM. V shed 3 bases and J 3 bases; nucleotides not matched to a gene: 6. The CDR3 consists of 15 residues. CDR3 region: CASSLFGSGSYEQYF. CDR3 coding DNA: TGTGCCAGCAGTTTGTTCGGTAGCGGGAGCTACGAGCAGTACTTC.

This clone was seen ten or more times. V usage is TRBV28 and J usage is TRBJ1-5; a possible D gene is TRBD1 (6 bases). Trimming left V 5 bases short and J 3 bases short, with 14 bases between. CDR1 and CDR2 (germline): MDHEN, SYDVKM. CDR3 size: 15 residues. Here the CDR3 DNA reads TGTGCCAGCAGTACTCCGACAGGCTACAATCAGCCCCAGCATTTT. It translates to CASSTPTGYNQPQHF.

The rearrangement joins TRBV19 to TRBJ2-3, with D maybe TRBD2 (6 bases). Trimming removed 5 bases at V and 4 bases at J, with 16 bases between. This CDR3 is 15 amino acids long. Germline CDR1 LNHDA, CDR2 SQIVND (reference sequence). In nucleotides, the CDR3 is TGTGCCAGTAGTGTCACAGTGGGGGGACCAGATACGCAGTATTTT. This codes for CASSVTVGGPDTQYF.

The gene calls are TRBV27 and TRBJ1-5, with 9 nucleotides matching TRBD1. With 5 bases clipped from V and 5 bases from J, the junction kept 4 bases outside the gene matches. CDR1 is MNHEY and CDR2 is SMNVEV in the germline V gene (reference sequence). The CDR3 spans 14 residues. The DNA for the CDR3 is TGTGCCAGCAGTCCGGGACAGGGATATCAGCCCCAGCATTTT. This sequence encodes CASSPGQGYQPQHF.

As concerns this clone: At one end, the junction sequence differs from germline, possibly due to a read error. The rearrangement joins TRBV28 to TRBJ1-1; D possibly corresponds to TRBD1 (5 bases). The CDR3 consists of 13 residues. Germline assignment: CDR1 MDHEN and CDR2 SYDVKM. The CDR3 region is CAGSRPGTWRAFF. The CDR3 coding sequence is TGTGCCGGCAGCCGTCCCGGGACCTGGAGAGCTTTCTTT.

V usage is TRBV5-6 and J usage is TRBJ1-2; no definite D call. Trimming stripped 0 bases from V and 2 bases from J, with 8 bases between. In germline, CDR1 is SGHDT, CDR2 YYEEEE. The CDR3 extends over 14 amino acids. The CDR3 DNA reads as TGTGCCAGCAGCTTGGGTCAGTTCAACTATGGCTACACCTTC. Residues: CASSLGQFNYGYTF.

The V gene is TRBV5-8, the J gene TRBJ2-2, with D unclear. Trimming pared 4 bases from V and 6 bases from J, leaving 10 bases between. Germline V CDR1 and CDR2: SGHTS, YDEGEE. The CDR3 covers 13 residues. The chain's CDR3 is CASSRRVAGELFF. CDR3 in DNA: TGTGCCAGCAGCAGACGCGTAGCCGGGGAGCTGTTTTTT.

The chain joins TRBV6-1 to TRBJ2-4; D not resolved. V shed 0 bases and J shed 2 bases, with 11 bases lying between them. This CDR3 is built from 16 residues. The germline gives CDR1 MNHNS, CDR2 SASEGT. Here the CDR3 reads CASSEAPAGTKNIQYF. DNA of the CDR3: TGTGCCAGCAGTGAAGCACCCGCCGGTACCAAAAACATTCAGTACTTC.

The chain combines TRBV6-6 with TRBJ1-4; 7 nucleotides line up with TRBD1. The CDR3 length is 14 residues. V lost 6 bases, J lost 8 bases, and 9 bases stayed unmatched. The germline V gene has CDR1 MNHNY and CDR2 SVGAGI (reference sequence). The CDR3 DNA follows: TGTGCCAGCAGCGCAGGGGGGCGCCGAGAAAAACTGTTTTTT. Protein: CASSAGGRREKLFF.

In the case of this clone: This CDR3 is also generated by other DNA sequences in the sample. The chain carries TRBV7-2 and TRBJ2-1; 10 positions agree with TRBD2. The CDR3 runs 15 residues. Trimming cost V 2 bases and J 4 bases; bases outside gene matches: 2. CDR1 is SGHTA and CDR2 is FQGNSA in the germline V gene. This CDR3 reads CASSLTSGTYNEQFF. The CDR3 region has the DNA TGTGCCAGCAGCTTAACTAGCGGGACATACAATGAGCAGTTCTTC.

The chain is built from TRBV5-4 and TRBJ1-3, with D possibly TRBD1 on 5 matching bases. CDR1 is SGHNT and CDR2 is YYREEE in the germline V gene (reference sequence). There are 14 residues in the CDR3. Trimming took off 1 base at V and 3 bases at J, with 8 bases between the two ends. CDR3 amino acids: CASSLSGGGNTIYF. In DNA, the CDR3 is TGTGCCAGCAGCTTGTCGGGGGGTGGAAACACCATATATTTT. Full variable domain (missing parts from reference TRBV5-4 and TRBJ1-3): ETGVTQSPTHLIKTRGQQVTLRCSSQSGHNTVSWYQQALGQGPQFIFQYYREEENGRGNFPPRFSGLQFPNYSSELNVNALELDDSALYLCASSLSGGGNTIYFGEGSWLTVV.

This chain joins TRBV7-9 and TRBJ2-2; TRBD1 might be the D (6 bases). The germline V and J ends were trimmed by 4 bases and 0 bases, with 12 bases remaining between them. The germline V gene encodes CDR1 SEHNR and CDR2 FQNEAQ (reference sequence). The CDR3 is 16 residues long. CDR3 loop: CASSSPRGANTGELFF. The DNA of the CDR3 is TGTGCCAGCAGCTCCCCCAGGGGAGCGAACACCGGGGAGCTGTTTTTT.

The rearrangement joins TRBV7-3 to TRBJ2-7; tentative D call: TRBD2 (7 bases). CDR3 size: 15 residues. Trimming removed 5 bases at V and 2 bases at J, with 16 bases between. CDR1 is SGHTA, CDR2 FQGTGA, per germline. CDR3 region: CASSHRTAGPYEQYF. DNA of the CDR3: TGTGCCAGCAGCCATCGGACAGCGGGACCCTACGAGCAGTACTTC.

Concerning this clone: Distinct nucleotide sequences in the sample also encode this CDR3. J is TRBJ2-5 and V is TRBV30, with D perhaps matching TRBD1 (5 bases). Trimming stripped 4 bases from V and 0 bases from J, with 9 bases between. From germline, CDR1 is GTSNPN and CDR2 SVGIG (reference sequence). The CDR3 has 13 residues. The CDR3 here is CAWTSGYQETQYF. The CDR3 region has the DNA TGTGCCTGGACCTCAGGGTACCAAGAGACCCAGTACTTC.

J is TRBJ2-6 and V is TRBV5-1; no reliable D call. The CDR3 is 16 residues long. Trimming removed 4 bases at V and 2 bases at J, with 13 bases between. CDR1 is SGHRS, CDR2 YFSETQ, per germline. The CDR3 DNA follows: TGCGCCAGCAGCCTGCCGGCGGTGGCTGGGGCCAACGTCCTGACTTTC. This encodes CASSLPAVAGANVLTF.

The chain links TRBV11-3 to TRBJ2-1; D not certain. V shed 5 bases and J shed 0 bases, with 11 bases lying between them. The length of the CDR3 is 15 residues. CDR1 is SGHNT, CDR2 YENEEA, per germline. The DNA of the CDR3 is TGTGCCAGCAGCATTTCTATTTTCTCCTACAATGAGCAGTTCTTC. It codes for CASSISIFSYNEQFF.

A single count supports this clone. This chain connects TRBV5-1 to TRBJ2-5; the match to TRBD2 covers 12 bases. V shed 5 bases and J 4 bases; nucleotides not matched to a gene: 12. Germline loops: CDR1 SGHRS, CDR2 YFSETQ. The CDR3 consists of 17 residues. DNA of the CDR3: TGCGCCAGCAGTAGGCTAGCGGGAGGGATCTTGGGAGAGACCCAGTACTTC. It codes for CASSRLAGGILGETQYF.

The chain combines TRBV9 with TRBJ2-2; maybe TRBD2 (5 bases). Between the trimmed V and J ends, which lost 5 bases and 6 bases, there was a span of 17 bases. In germline, CDR1 is SGDLS, CDR2 YYNGEE. This CDR3 spans 15 amino acids. The CDR3 sequence: CASSSLVGSPGELFF. As DNA, the CDR3 is TGTGCCAGCAGTTCTCTAGTGGGGAGCCCCGGGGAGCTGTTTTTT.

This clone came up once. One base away lies a much larger clone, so this may be a sequencing read error. The rearrangement links TRBV5-6 to TRBJ2-7; 7 nucleotides align to TRBD1. Germline assignment: CDR1 SGHDT and CDR2 YYEEEE. The CDR3 length is 13 residues. The CDR3 is CASSLGGSYGQYF. The DNA for the CDR3 is TGTGCCAGCAGCTTAGGGGGCTCCTACGGGCAGTACTTC.

V usage is TRBV28 and J usage is TRBJ1-2; TRBD1 agrees at 10 bases. The CDR3 length is 15 residues. Germline lookup yields CDR1 MDHEN and CDR2 SYDVKM. With V trimmed by 3 bases and J by 4 bases, 5 bases remained unmatched. The CDR3 loop is CASSFGGQGFYGYTF. The DNA for the CDR3 is TGTGCCAGCAGTTTCGGGGGACAGGGGTTCTATGGCTACACCTTC.

This chain connects TRBV5-1 to TRBJ2-3, with D tentatively TRBD2 (6 bases). Trimming removed 2 bases at V and 0 bases at J, with 13 bases between. This CDR3 comprises 16 residues. CDR1 and CDR2 from the germline V gene are SGHRS and YFSETQ. This CDR3 reads CASSFQGTSSTDTQYF. The CDR3 nucleotides are TGCGCCAGCAGCTTTCAGGGAACTAGCAGCACAGATACGCAGTATTTT.

The rearrangement uses TRBV27 and TRBJ1-2; D unclear. The length of the CDR3 is 15 residues. Per germline, CDR1 MNHEY and CDR2 SMNVEV (reference sequence). The V gene lost 1 base and the J gene lost 7 bases, with 16 bases spanning the gap. The CDR3 here is CASSLYGSGGSGYTF. CDR3 bases: TGTGCCAGCAGTTTATACGGCTCCGGCGGGTCTGGCTACACCTTC.